Listed below are T cell receptor beta chains from one sample, sequenced in a study of blood T cells in healthy people across ages. TCRdb redid the calling of the 5' RACE reads with MiXCR, one entry per CDR3 protein. The sample has hundreds of thousands of distinct CDR3 sequences, under 55% seen once. The material sequenced was blood. Receptors originate from a man aged 60-69 years in good health. Both conserved end residues are part of each CDR3. The D gene is left open where the match is weak. Rows may omit the clone size; those that give it use once, few, many or a size class.

TRBV6-6	-	TRBJ1-1	-	TGTGCCAGCACCCACGGGTTGAACACTGAAGCTTTCTTT	CASTHGLNTEAFF
TRBV20-1	-	TRBJ2-1	-	TGCAGCGTCAGGGTCCTCTTGAGCTCCTACAATGAGCAGTTCTTC	CSVRVLLSSYNEQFF
TRBV29-1	-	TRBJ2-2	few	TGCAGCGTTGGGGAGGAGCTGAACACCGGGGAGCTGTTTTTT	CSVGEELNTGELFF
TRBV7-9	-	TRBJ1-1	-	TGTGCCAGCAGCTTAGCTTCCACAGGGACTAGGGCTTTCTTT	CASSLASTGTRAFF
TRBV29-1	-	TRBJ2-7	few	TGCAGCGCCCACAAAGCCTCGGGGGAGCAGTACTTC	CSAHKASGEQYF
TRBV10-2	-	TRBJ1-2	-	TGCGCCAGCAGTCCTACCGGGGACCCCTCTGTTGGCTACACCTTC	CASSPTGDPSVGYTF
TRBV30	-	TRBJ2-7	-	TGTGCCTGGAGTGTAGGGTTGGGAGAGCAGTACTTC	CAWSVGLGEQYF
TRBV20-1	-	TRBJ2-3	-	TGCAGTGCTAAGCGACAGACAGATACGCAGTATTTT	CSAKRQTDTQYF
TRBV6-2/TRBV6-3	-	TRBJ1-6	-	TGTGCCAGCAGTCGAGAAACGGGAGCCGATTATAATTCACCCCTCCACTTT	CASSRETGADYNSPLHF
TRBV4-3	TRBD1	TRBJ2-2	-	TGCGCCAGCAGCCGGATAGGGGGCAGAACCGGGGAGCTGTTTTTT	CASSRIGGRTGELFF
TRBV7-3	-	TRBJ2-1	-	TGTGCCAGCAGCTCCTCGACTAAGGATGAGCAGTTCTTC	CASSSSTKDEQFF
TRBV11-3	-	TRBJ2-7	-	TGTGCCATCTCGCCCGGGACGAGCTCCTACGAGCAGTACTTC	CAISPGTSSYEQYF